The T cell receptor beta chain under discussion was sequenced for a study of neurological immune-mediated disorders. Study conclusions and caveats: Private repertoires in all groups were suggested by the finding that expanded clones across subjects shared no CDR3 amino acid sequences.

The healthy controls volunteered at a blood bank in Maryland, USA. This clonotype was seen at least ten times. Its antigen is not identified. Relative to the germline gene, one junction end is altered; a read error may explain this. The cDNA was generated by 5'RACE with 10-nucleotide random UMIs. Each CDR3 protein gets one entry after TCRdb re-called the 5' RACE reads with MiXCR. In the table there are around 27,000 distinct CDR3 sequences, 15% of which are singletons. Per the germline V gene, CDR1 is KGHDR and CDR2 is SFDVKD. CDR3 length equals 12 residues. The TCR was taken from a man aged 65-85 years in good health. This sequence joins TRBV24-1 and TRBJ2-5; 8 bases are a match to TRBD2. Sequenced material: PBMCs. DNA of the CDR3: TGCGCCACCCGGGGGGGCGCCGAGACCCAGTACTTC. Translating gives CATRGGAETQYF.